These 23 T cell receptor beta chains were all obtained from the same sample, sequenced in a study of blood T cell repertoires in COVID-19. The protocol was immunoSEQ multiplex PCR, while the TCRdb copy is restricted to in-frame clones and leaves out a portion. The data show some 130,000 clones, roughly 90% seen once. Specimen: peripheral blood. These receptors originate from an older man with active COVID-19.

The chain uses TRBV19 and TRBJ2-3, with TRBD1 as a possible D gene (5 bases). Germline lookup yields CDR1 LNHDA and CDR2 SQIVND (reference sequence). CDR3 length: 11 residues. V lost 5 bases, J lost 8 bases, and 8 bases lay in between. This CDR3 is CASSGASTQYF. CDR3 coding DNA: TGTGCCAGTAGTGGGGCATCTACGCAGTATTTT.

The chain has TRBV5-1 and TRBJ2-7, with 7 bases aligning to TRBD1. CDR3 length equals 16 residues. Trimming cost V 4 bases and J 3 bases; bases outside gene matches: 13. The germline CDR1 and CDR2 sequences are SGHRS and YFSETQ. The CDR3 DNA is TGCGCCAGCAGCACTATTTGGGACAGCCTGCACTACGAGCAGTACTTC. Amino acid sequence: CASSTIWDSLHYEQYF. Full variable domain (missing parts from reference TRBV5-1 and TRBJ2-7): KAGVTQTPRYLIKTRGQQVTLSCSPISGHRSVSWYQQTPGQGLQFLFEYFSETQRNKGNFPGRFSGRQFSNSRSEMNVSTLELGDSALYLCASSTIWDSLHYEQYFGPGTRLTVT.

This chain connects TRBV11-2 to TRBJ2-2, with D perhaps matching TRBD2 (5 bases). The CDR3 spans 15 residues. Deletions cut 6 bases from V and 5 bases from J, with 16 bases between. Germline V gene sequence: CDR1 SGHAT, CDR2 FQNNGV. DNA for the CDR3: TGTGCCAGCAGAAGAACGGCCGGGGTTACCGGGGAGCTGTTTTTT. Protein: CASRRTAGVTGELFF.

The count of this clone is one. The chain links TRBV18 to TRBJ1-1; D is unresolved. The CDR3 runs to 13 residues. Germline V gives CDR1 KGHSH, CDR2 LQKENI. V was trimmed by 6 bases and J by 1 base, leaving 9 bases between them. The CDR3 region has the DNA TGTGCCAGCTCCGTCACAGCGAACACTGAAGCTTTCTTT. It encodes CASSVTANTEAFF.

The V gene is TRBV5-4, the J gene TRBJ2-7; D is unclear. The germline CDR1 and CDR2 sequences are SGHNT and YYREEE (reference sequence). The CDR3 extends over 13 amino acids. With 4 bases removed from V and 4 bases from J, the gap between germline ends came to 12 bases. This CDR3 reads CASSPQNAYEQYF. The CDR3 nucleotides are TGTGCCAGCAGCCCACAGAACGCTTACGAGCAGTACTTC.

In nucleotides, the CDR3 is TGTGCCAGTAGCCCAGGCCGCTCTGGGGCCAACGTCCTGACTTTC. Translation gives CASSPGRSGANVLTF. V is TRBV19 and J is TRBJ2-6; D is undetermined. Trimming removed 6 bases from V and 0 bases from J, with 9 bases in between. Germline V gives CDR1 LNHDA, CDR2 SQIVND (reference sequence). The CDR3 sequence is 15 residues long. The full variable domain, rest sourced from reference TRBV19 and TRBJ2-6, is DGGITQSPKYLFRKEGQNVTLSCEQNLNHDAMYWYRQDPGQGLRLIYYSQIVNDFQKGDIAEGYSVSREKKESFPLTVTSAQKNPTAFYLCASSPGRSGANVLTFGAGSRLTVL.

The chain links TRBV10-3 to TRBJ2-7; TRBD2 is a possible D gene (6 bases). Germline loops: CDR1 ENHRY, CDR2 SYGVKD. Trimming stripped 4 bases from V and 0 bases from J, with 16 bases between. CDR3 length equals 16 residues. CDR3 region: CAISGSGPGLSYEQYF. The CDR3 DNA reads as TGTGCCATCAGTGGGTCCGGGCCGGGACTCTCCTACGAGCAGTACTTC.

V is TRBV6-5 and J is TRBJ1-1; tentatively, D is TRBD1 (6 bases). CDR1 and CDR2 (germline): MNHEY, SVGAGI. The CDR3 consists of 13 residues. The V end lost 8 bases, the J end lost 3 bases, and 13 bases lay between the germline ends. The CDR3 region is CASGTGKHTEAFF. CDR3 nucleotide sequence: TGTGCCAGCGGTACAGGGAAACACACTGAAGCTTTCTTT.

Written as DNA, the CDR3 is TGTGCCAGCAGCTCTCCACCGAATAGCGGGAGGGCCGTCCACGAGCAGTACTTC. It is translated as CASSSPPNSGRAVHEQYF. The J gene is TRBJ2-7, the V gene TRBV7-3; 11 positions agree with TRBD2. CDR3 size: 18 residues. Germline CDR1 reads SGHTA; CDR2 reads FQGTGA. The junction had 16 bases not matched to a gene; V was cut back by 4 bases and J by 5 bases.

J is TRBJ2-1 and V is TRBV27, with D possibly being TRBD1 (6 bases). Germline CDR1 reads MNHEY; CDR2 reads SMNVEV (reference sequence). The CDR3 extends over 13 amino acids. The V gene lost 0 bases and the J gene lost 9 bases, with 9 bases spanning the gap. This chain's CDR3 is CASSLSNRVEQFF. The CDR3 region has the DNA TGTGCCAGCAGTTTATCGAACAGGGTTGAGCAGTTCTTC.

The chain joins TRBV28 to TRBJ1-5; tentative D call: TRBD1 (6 bases). Germline values: CDR1 MDHEN, CDR2 SYDVKM. V lost 2 bases and J lost 4, with 9 bases in between. This CDR3 is built from 14 residues. The CDR3 DNA is TGTGCCAGCAGTTTACAGGGGCCTAATCAGCCCCAGCATTTT. Translating gives CASSLQGPNQPQHF.

The chain employs TRBV19 and TRBJ2-1; 11 bases match TRBD2. The germline CDR1 and CDR2 sequences are LNHDA and SQIVND (reference sequence). This CDR3 has 15 amino acids. With 5 bases clipped from V and 10 bases from J, the junction kept 10 bases outside the gene matches. The CDR3 DNA reads as TGTGCCAGTAGTCCCTCGGCCGGGACTAGCGGAGAGCAGTTCTTC. The encoded protein is CASSPSAGTSGEQFF. Looking up the rest from reference TRBV19 and TRBJ2-1 gives the full variable domain: DGGITQSPKYLFRKEGQNVTLSCEQNLNHDAMYWYRQDPGQGLRLIYYSQIVNDFQKGDIAEGYSVSREKKESFPLTVTSAQKNPTAFYLCASSPSAGTSGEQFFGPGTRLTVL.

The genes are TRBV5-5 and TRBJ2-1, with TRBD2 matching 8 bases. Germline assignment: CDR1 SGHKS and CDR2 YYEKEE (reference sequence). This CDR3 region has 17 residues. J lost 4 bases, V lost 4 bases, and 13 bases had no gene match. CDR3 DNA: TGTGCCAGCAGCCTCTATATTACTAGCGGAGGTTACAATGAGCAGTTCTTC. Protein product: CASSLYITSGGYNEQFF.

The chain couples TRBV24-1 to TRBJ2-2; possibly TRBD1 for D (6 bases). With 4 bases removed from V and 1 base from J, the gap between germline ends came to 9 bases. CDR3 length: 15 residues. Germline values: CDR1 KGHDR, CDR2 SFDVKD. In DNA form, the CDR3 reads TGTGCCACCAGTGAATCGGGACAGAACACCGGGGAGCTGTTTTTT. It is translated as CATSESGQNTGELFF.

The chain links TRBV28 to TRBJ2-1; TRBD1 might be the D (5 bases). The CDR3 contains 14 residues. Germline V CDR1 and CDR2: MDHEN, SYDVKM. The V and J ends lost 3 bases and 6 bases respectively, with 12 bases between them. Written as DNA, the CDR3 is TGTGCCAGCAGTTTGGGGCCTCAGGCCAATGAGCAGTTCTTC. Protein sequence: CASSLGPQANEQFF.

The chain carries TRBV28 and TRBJ1-5; TRBD1 matches 11 bases. J lost 0 bases, V lost 6 bases, and 1 base had no gene match. CDR1 is MDHEN and CDR2 is SYDVKM in the germline V gene. The CDR3 is 15 amino acids. The CDR3 nucleotides are TGTGCCAGCAGGGGGACAGGGGGTAGCAATCAGCCCCAGCATTTT. Protein sequence: CASRGTGGSNQPQHF.

The chain couples TRBV5-1 to TRBJ1-2; D not certain. The CDR3 has 12 residues. Germline V gene data show CDR1 as SGHRS and CDR2 as YFSETQ. V was trimmed by 0 bases and J by 7 bases, leaving 7 bases between them. The CDR3, as DNA: TGCGCCAGCAGCTTGGGGGAGGTTGGCTACACCTTC. It codes for CASSLGEVGYTF.

The CDR3 DNA follows: TGTGCCAGCAGTCGCGTAGCGGGAGGAAGTACGCAGTATTTT. This sequence encodes CASSRVAGGSTQYF. The J gene is TRBJ2-3, the V gene TRBV6-2 or TRBV6-3, with TRBD2 matching 10 bases. Trimming took 5 bases from V and 8 from J; bases not matched to a gene: 7. The CDR3 totals 14 residues. Germline loops: CDR1 MNHEY, CDR2 SVGEGT.

The chain is built from TRBV5-6 and TRBJ2-2; 9 positions agree with TRBD1. The V segment lost 2 bases and the J segment 5 bases; nucleotides outside the gene matches: 7. Germline CDR1 is SGHDT and CDR2 is YYEEEE. The CDR3 sequence is 16 residues long. CDR3 DNA: TGTGCCAGCAGCTTTCTCCGGGACAGGGAGACCGGGGAGCTGTTTTTT. Residues: CASSFLRDRETGELFF.

The gene calls are TRBV29-1 and TRBJ1-4; 7 positions agree with TRBD1. The germline V gene has CDR1 SQVTM and CDR2 ANQGSEA. J lost 7 bases, V lost 5 bases, and 16 bases had no gene match. This CDR3 region has 16 residues. In DNA form, the CDR3 reads TGCAGCGTTTGGGACAGTGACGGAAGTATTGGTGAAAAACTGTTTTTT. Translated, it gives CSVWDSDGSIGEKLFF.

The count of this clone is one. J is TRBJ2-7 and V is TRBV12-3 or TRBV12-4; a possible D gene is TRBD1 (6 bases). Trimming removed 6 bases from V and 6 bases from J, with 15 bases in between. The CDR3 covers 13 residues. This CDR3 reads CASSPSGQFEQYF. In nucleotides, the CDR3 is TGTGCCAGCAGCCCCTCCGGACAGTTCGAGCAGTACTTC.

CDR3 in DNA: TGTGCCAGCGGCGCTCCGACAGGGGGCAATGGCTACACCTTC. It translates to CASGAPTGGNGYTF. The chain joins TRBV6-6 to TRBJ1-2, with TRBD1 matching over 10 bases. CDR1 and CDR2 from the germline V gene are MNHNY and SVGAGI (reference sequence). V dropped 8 bases and J dropped 6; count of bases not matched to a gene: 9. This CDR3 is 14 amino acids long.

V is TRBV3-1 (or the pseudogene TRBV3-2) and J is TRBJ1-1; the D gene is possibly TRBD1 (6 bases). Germline CDR1 reads LGHDT; CDR2 reads YNNKEL (reference sequence). Trimming stripped 6 bases from V and 4 bases from J, with 15 bases between. This CDR3 has 14 amino acids. The CDR3 DNA sequence: TGTGCCAGCAGAGACCAGGGGCAGCGCACTGAAGCTTTCTTT. Translation gives CASRDQGQRTEAFF.